Below are 28 T cell receptor beta chains sequenced from a single sample in a study of OX40 agonist ivuxolimab in advanced cancers. TCRdb keeps only in-frame clones here, not all; method: immunoSEQ multiplex PCR. The sample holds approximately 62,000 clones, almost 95% seen once. The source material was CD4+ or CD8+ T cells sorted from blood, sampled in a trial of the OX40 agonist ivuxolimab. Receptor source: an adult with an advanced solid tumor such as melanoma, head and neck, liver or kidney cancer.

The rearrangement links TRBV27 to TRBJ1-3; TRBD1 is a possible D gene (5 bases). Germline V lookup: CDR1 MNHEY, CDR2 SMNVEV (reference sequence). The V end lost 0 bases, the J end lost 1 base, and 10 bases lay between the germline ends. CDR3 size: 16 residues. The CDR3 sequence: CASSLSAGGSGNTIYF. CDR3 sequence (DNA): TGTGCCAGCAGTTTATCAGCGGGGGGATCTGGAAACACCATATATTTT.

This clone was recorded only once. The chain uses TRBV2 and TRBJ2-7, with 9 bases identical to TRBD1. The junction had 6 bases not matched to a gene; V was cut back by 3 bases and J by 3 bases. The CDR3 is made up of 15 amino acids. Germline loops: CDR1 SNHLY, CDR2 FYNNEI. The chain's CDR3 is CASSDPGTGFYEQYF. The CDR3 DNA sequence: TGTGCCAGCAGTGACCCCGGGACAGGGTTCTACGAGCAGTACTTC.

The rearrangement uses TRBV4-1 and TRBJ1-2, with 11 bases matching TRBD1. Germline CDR1 is MGHRA and CDR2 is YSYEKL. V lost 4 bases to trimming and J lost 5 bases; unmatched junction nucleotides: 6. The CDR3 runs 15 residues. This CDR3 is CASSRDGDRGYGYTF. The CDR3 DNA reads TGCGCCAGCAGCCGGGACGGGGACAGGGGGTATGGCTACACCTTC.

J is TRBJ1-1 and V is TRBV4-1; D remains ambiguous. The CDR3 spans 13 residues. Trimming pared 3 bases from V and 4 bases from J, leaving 9 bases between. Germline lookup yields CDR1 MGHRA and CDR2 YSYEKL. The CDR3 coding sequence is TGCGCCAGCAGCCAGGGCAGTCTCACTGAAGCTTTCTTT. Its protein product is CASSQGSLTEAFF.

This chain connects TRBV2 to TRBJ2-7, with 11 bases fitting TRBD1. The trim removed 8 bases at V and 2 bases at J, leaving 2 bases unmatched. This CDR3 contains 13 residues. The germline V gene encodes CDR1 SNHLY and CDR2 FYNNEI. CDR3 in amino acids: CASWDRGTYEQYF. CDR3 coding DNA: TGTGCCAGCTGGGACAGGGGGACCTACGAGCAGTACTTC. Supplemented by reference TRBV2 and TRBJ2-7, the full variable domain reads EPEVTQTPSHQVTQMGQEVILRCVPISNHLYFYWYRQILGQKVEFLVSFYNNEISEKSEIFDDQFSVERPDGSNFTLKIRSTKLEDSAMYFCASWDRGTYEQYFGPGTRLTVT.

The V gene is TRBV7-9, the J gene TRBJ1-2; D is possibly TRBD1 (5 bases). The CDR3 length is 14 residues. Germline V gene sequence: CDR1 SEHNR, CDR2 FQNEAQ (reference sequence). V lost 4 bases, J lost 4 bases, and 13 bases lay in between. CDR3 nucleotide sequence: TGTGCCAGCAGCTCGGCGGTGGGGGGCTATGGCTACACCTTC. Amino acid sequence: CASSSAVGGYGYTF.

The chain uses TRBV30 and TRBJ2-7; maybe TRBD1 (5 bases). The germline gives CDR1 GTSNPN, CDR2 SVGIG (reference sequence). The V and J ends lost 5 bases and 3 bases respectively, with 14 bases between them. This CDR3 is 13 amino acids long. In DNA form, the CDR3 reads TGTGCCTGGGGCTGGGGCTCGTACTACGAGCAGTACTTC. Amino acids: CAWGWGSYYEQYF.

This clone was seen only once. The chain carries TRBV14 and TRBJ1-1; D is possibly TRBD1 (5 bases). The germline V gene has CDR1 SGHDN and CDR2 FVKESK. Between the trimmed V and J ends, which lost 1 base and 3 bases, there was a span of 9 bases. The CDR3 runs to 14 residues. CDR3 loop: CASSQGGVHTEAFF. The DNA for the CDR3 is TGTGCCAGCAGCCAAGGGGGGGTACACACTGAAGCTTTCTTT.

V usage is TRBV7-8 and J usage is TRBJ2-7; D remains ambiguous. The germline V gene encodes CDR1 SGHVS and CDR2 FQNEAQ. The ends were cut back, 3 bases at V and 7 bases at J, with 13 bases in the middle. The CDR3 has 13 amino acids. The chain's CDR3 is CASSLSVGGEQYF. The CDR3 bases are TGTGCCAGCAGCTTGTCGGTCGGTGGGGAGCAGTACTTC. Complete variable domain (other parts from reference TRBV7-8 and TRBJ2-7): GAGVSQSPRYKVAKRGQDVALRCDPISGHVSLFWYQQALGQGPEFLTYFQNEAQLDKSGLPSDRFFAERPEGSVSTLKIQRTQQEDSAVYLCASSLSVGGEQYFGPGTRLTVT.

The chain recombines TRBV13 with TRBJ2-2, with D hard to call. V was shortened by 3 bases and J by 2 bases, with 1 base between the two germline ends. Germline assignment: CDR1 PRHDT and CDR2 FYEKMQ (reference sequence). This CDR3 spans 12 amino acids. The CDR3 is CASSFNTGELFF. In DNA, the CDR3 is TGTGCCAGCAGCTTTAACACCGGGGAGCTGTTTTTT.

The CDR3 sequence is CASSIGLAENTGELFF. CDR3 in DNA: TGCGCCAGCAGTATCGGACTAGCGGAGAACACCGGGGAGCTGTTTTTT. The V gene is TRBV4-3, the J gene TRBJ2-2, with TRBD2 matching over 10 bases. The CDR3 sequence is 16 residues long. After removal of 6 bases from V and 1 base from J, the junction contained 5 bases not matched to a gene. Germline lookup yields CDR1 LGHNA and CDR2 YSLEER.

Turning to this clone: Germline and junction disagree at one end, which may indicate a read error. V is TRBV2 and J is TRBJ1-3; possible D gene TRBD1, 5 bases. The germline CDR1 and CDR2 sequences are SNHLY and FYNNEI. This CDR3 is built from 15 residues. DNA for the CDR3: TGTGCCAGCAGGGAAGAGACAGTGGACGGAAACACCATATATTTT. Translation gives CASREETVDGNTIYF.

The chain couples TRBV5-1 to TRBJ2-1, with 8 nucleotides matching TRBD2. This CDR3 comprises 17 residues. V was clipped by 4 bases and J by 0 bases; unmatched bases: 9. In germline, CDR1 is SGHRS, CDR2 YFSETQ. The CDR3: CASSLQGLAPSYNEQFF. CDR3 nucleotides: TGCGCCAGCAGCCTTCAAGGACTAGCTCCCTCCTACAATGAGCAGTTCTTC.

The chain employs TRBV5-6 and TRBJ1-6, with 8 bases aligning to TRBD1. Germline CDR1 SGHDT, CDR2 YYEEEE. This CDR3 contains 14 residues. The V segment lost 2 bases and the J segment 11 bases; nucleotides outside the gene matches: 6. The CDR3 region is CASSFGQGGPPLHF. In nucleotides, the CDR3 is TGTGCCAGCAGCTTCGGACAGGGAGGGCCACCCCTCCACTTT. Full variable domain (missing parts from reference TRBV5-6 and TRBJ1-6): DAGVTQSPTHLIKTRGQQVTLRCSPKSGHDTVSWYQQALGQGPQFIFQYYEEEERQRGNFPDRFSGHQFPNYSSELNVNALLLGDSALYLCASSFGQGGPPLHFGNGTRLTVT.

V usage is TRBV30 and J usage is TRBJ2-5; D remains ambiguous. Germline V lookup: CDR1 GTSNPN, CDR2 SVGIG (reference sequence). V lost 1 base to trimming and J lost 5 bases, with 8 bases between them. The CDR3 length is 12 residues. The CDR3 bases are TGTGCCTGGAGTGGGTATTCGGAGACCCAGTACTTC. Translated, it gives CAWSGYSETQYF.

This clone was found once. The rearrangement links TRBV7-9 to TRBJ1-2, with TRBD1 matching 8 bases. Germline V CDR1 and CDR2: SEHNR, FQNEAQ (reference sequence). The CDR3 is 12 amino acids. J gave up 13 bases and V 5 bases, and 9 bases lay outside the gene matches. Written as DNA, the CDR3 is TGTGCCAGCAGCCTCCACCGGGACAGGCTCACCTTC. Protein: CASSLHRDRLTF. Based on the CDR3 plus reference TRBV7-9 and TRBJ1-2, the full variable domain is DTGVSQNPRHKITKRGQNVTFRCDPISEHNRLYWYRQTLGQGPEFLTYFQNEAQLEKSRLLSDRFSAERPKGSFSTLEIQRTEQGDSAMYLCASSLHRDRLTFGSGTRLTVV.

The chain is built from TRBV6-6 and TRBJ1-3, with D hard to call. This CDR3 contains 11 residues. Germline CDR1 MNHNY, CDR2 SVGAGI (reference sequence). V was shortened by 6 bases and J by 4 bases, with 4 bases between the two germline ends. The DNA for the CDR3 is TGTGCCAGCAGCTTCGGAAACACCATATATTTT. It is translated as CASSFGNTIYF.

J is TRBJ1-1 and V is TRBV6-1; 10 nucleotides line up with TRBD1. CDR3 length: 12 amino acids. V dropped 9 bases and J dropped 11; count of bases not matched to a gene: 9. Germline V gene sequence: CDR1 MNHNS, CDR2 SASEGT. The CDR3 is CASSGTGETAFF. CDR3 coding DNA: TGTGCCAGTTCCGGGACAGGGGAAACTGCTTTCTTT.

The chain employs TRBV7-9 and TRBJ2-1; 7 positions match TRBD2. With V trimmed by 5 bases and J by 2 bases, 6 bases remained unmatched. The CDR3 sequence is 15 residues long. Germline-derived CDR1 and CDR2 are SEHNR and FQNEAQ (reference sequence). The CDR3 loop is CASSPPGGAYNEQFF. As DNA, the CDR3 is TGTGCCAGCAGCCCACCGGGGGGAGCCTACAATGAGCAGTTCTTC. Full variable domain (outside the CDR3, taken from reference TRBV7-9 and TRBJ2-1): DTGVSQNPRHKITKRGQNVTFRCDPISEHNRLYWYRQTLGQGPEFLTYFQNEAQLEKSRLLSDRFSAERPKGSFSTLEIQRTEQGDSAMYLCASSPPGGAYNEQFFGPGTRLTVL.

This clone was seen only once. The gene calls are TRBV4-3 and TRBJ2-7; TRBD2 matches at 9 bases. CDR3 length equals 18 residues. With V trimmed by 0 bases and J by 0 bases, 9 bases remained unmatched. Germline V lookup: CDR1 LGHNA, CDR2 YSLEER. CDR3 DNA: TGCGCCAGCAGCCAAGAACCTGGGTGGCGGGAGGGCTCCTACGAGCAGTACTTC. Translated, it gives CASSQEPGWREGSYEQYF.

The chain has TRBV7-2 and TRBJ2-1, with TRBD2 as a possible D gene (7 bases). The germline CDR1 and CDR2 sequences are SGHTA and FQGNSA. V was shortened by 2 bases and J by 0 bases, with 14 bases between the two germline ends. This CDR3 region has 17 residues. In DNA form, the CDR3 reads TGTGCCAGCAGCTTAAGGGGGGGGGATACCTCCTACAATGAGCAGTTCTTC. Translation: CASSLRGGDTSYNEQFF.

This clone appeared once. The chain is built from TRBV5-1 and TRBJ2-7; 7 nucleotides match TRBD1. The V segment lost 3 bases and the J segment 3 bases; nucleotides outside the gene matches: 12. This CDR3 spans 16 amino acids. Germline CDR1 and CDR2: SGHRS and YFSETQ. The chain's CDR3 is CASSSPSGTDRYEQYF. The CDR3 nucleotides read TGCGCCAGCAGCTCCCCCTCCGGGACAGACCGCTACGAGCAGTACTTC.

V and J are TRBV5-4 and TRBJ2-3, with 10 bases aligning to TRBD2. CDR1 SGHNT and CDR2 YYREEE come from the germline V gene (reference sequence). The CDR3 is 17 residues long. The J segment lost 2 bases and the V segment lost 3 bases, leaving 9 bases of the junction unmatched. CDR3 residues: CASSSRILAGNTDTQYF. In DNA form, the CDR3 reads TGTGCCAGCAGCTCTAGGATACTAGCGGGGAACACAGATACGCAGTATTTT. The full variable domain, its missing parts supplied by reference TRBV5-4 and TRBJ2-3, is ETGVTQSPTHLIKTRGQQVTLRCSSQSGHNTVSWYQQALGQGPQFIFQYYREEENGRGNFPPRFSGLQFPNYSSELNVNALELDDSALYLCASSSRILAGNTDTQYFGPGTRLTVL.

The chain employs TRBV27 and TRBJ2-7; 9 positions agree with TRBD1. Germline V gene sequence: CDR1 MNHEY, CDR2 SMNVEV (reference sequence). The V gene end was trimmed by 6 bases and the J gene end by 4 bases; junction bases not matched to a gene: 4. CDR3 length: 13 amino acids. The CDR3 nucleotides read TGTGCCAGCAGGATGACAGGGGGATACGAGCAGTACTTC. This codes for CASRMTGGYEQYF.

The V and J genes are TRBV20-1 and TRBJ1-2, with no clear D. Germline CDR1 and CDR2: DFQATT and SNEGSKA (reference sequence). The CDR3 consists of 11 residues. Trimming shortened V by 0 bases and J by 14 bases, and 13 bases separated the two germline ends. The CDR3 sequence is CSARDLLVETF. The CDR3 bases are TGCAGTGCTAGAGATTTGTTAGTGGAAACCTTC.

The rearrangement joins TRBV11-2 to TRBJ2-7, with a weak D call TRBD2 (6 bases). The CDR3 spans 16 residues. Germline V CDR1 and CDR2: SGHAT, FQNNGV. V lost 0 bases to trimming and J lost 3 bases, with 15 bases between them. The CDR3 region is CASSLEAGTFYYEQYF. The CDR3 DNA follows: TGTGCCAGCAGCTTAGAAGCGGGCACCTTCTACTACGAGCAGTACTTC.

V and J are TRBV4-3 and TRBJ1-1, with a tentative D call TRBD1 (5 bases). The germline CDR1 and CDR2 sequences are LGHNA and YSLEER. This CDR3 spans 15 amino acids. V lost 1 base, J lost 6 bases, and 15 bases lay in between. The CDR3: CASSQALQGLAEAFF. The CDR3 DNA sequence: TGCGCCAGCAGCCAAGCGTTGCAGGGCTTGGCTGAAGCTTTCTTT.

The table lists this clone with a few counts. The rearrangement joins TRBV12-5 to TRBJ1-1; a weak D match, TRBD1 (5 bases). The CDR3 runs 16 residues. The germline gives CDR1 LGHNT, CDR2 FRNRAP. V was cut by 7 bases and J by 0 bases, with 18 bases left in between. CDR3 loop: CASVTRVTDMNTEAFF. The DNA of the CDR3 is TGTGCTAGTGTCACCAGGGTTACCGACATGAACACTGAAGCTTTCTTT. The full variable domain, its missing parts supplied by reference TRBV12-5 and TRBJ1-1, is DARVTQTPRHKVTEMGQEVTMRCQPILGHNTVFWYRQTMMQGLELLAYFRNRAPLDDSGMPKDRFSAEMPDATLATLKIQPSEPRDSAVYFCASVTRVTDMNTEAFFGQGTRLTVV.